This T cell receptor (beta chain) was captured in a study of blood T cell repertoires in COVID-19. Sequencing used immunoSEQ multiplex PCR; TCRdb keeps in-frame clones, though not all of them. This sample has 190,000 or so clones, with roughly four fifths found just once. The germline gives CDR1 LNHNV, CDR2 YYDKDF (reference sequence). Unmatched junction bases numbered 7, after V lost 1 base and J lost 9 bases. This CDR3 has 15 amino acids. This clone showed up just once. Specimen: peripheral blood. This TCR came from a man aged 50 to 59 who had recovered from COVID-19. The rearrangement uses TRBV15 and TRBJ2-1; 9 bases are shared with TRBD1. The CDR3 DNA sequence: TGTGCCACCAGCAGAGGGACAGGGGCAGAGGGTGAGCAGTTCTTC. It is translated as CATSRGTGAEGEQFF.